The present T cell receptor (beta chain) was sequenced within a study of post-analysis software for immune sequencing data. Overall study results and limits: When compared against controls, multiple sclerosis patients showed significantly lower normalized Chao1 diversity. Several TRBV segments (TRBV5-6, TRBV5-1 and TRBV20-1 among them) occurred more frequently in patients than in controls.

TCR beta cDNA libraries included unique molecular identifiers. Input populations of 1 to 10 million T cells gave rise to approximately 480,000 cDNA molecules. MiXCR, applied by TCRdb to the PCR reads, yields one record per CDR3 protein. The sample holds hundreds of thousands of distinct CDR3 sequences, roughly three fifths seen once. V was pared by 7 bases and J by 2 bases, with 13 bases between. Germline assignment: CDR1 SQVTM and CDR2 ANQGSEA. CDR3 length: 13 residues. Concerning this clonotype itself: The target antigen is unknown.

The source material was blood. The TCR comes from a girl aged 2-10 years with multiple sclerosis. The chain recombines TRBV29-1 with TRBJ2-3; possibly TRBD2 for D (7 bases). CDR3 in amino acids: CSARGGDTDTQYF. CDR3 in DNA: TGCAGCGCGAGGGGGGGGGACACAGATACGCAGTATTTT.